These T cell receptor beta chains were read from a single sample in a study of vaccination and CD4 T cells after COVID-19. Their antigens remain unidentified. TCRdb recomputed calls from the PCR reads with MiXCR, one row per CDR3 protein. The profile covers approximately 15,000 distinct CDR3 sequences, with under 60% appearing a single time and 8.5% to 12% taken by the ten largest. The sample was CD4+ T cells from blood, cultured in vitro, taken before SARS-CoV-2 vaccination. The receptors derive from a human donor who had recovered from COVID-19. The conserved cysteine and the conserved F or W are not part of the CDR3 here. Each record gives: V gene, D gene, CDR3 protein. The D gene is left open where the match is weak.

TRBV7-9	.	ASSYIASMGGYT
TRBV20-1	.	SAQGVSNQPQH
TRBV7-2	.	ASSLGGGLGKREETQY
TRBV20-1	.	SATSGRQVSTDTQY
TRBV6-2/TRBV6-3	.	ASRPRRDFSYEQY
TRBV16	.	ASSHTQGRSPLH
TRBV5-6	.	ASSLVQITGELF
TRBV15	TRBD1	ATSSRQGGDQPQH
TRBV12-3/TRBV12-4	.	ASSWGGNQPQH
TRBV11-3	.	ASSGGAANEQF
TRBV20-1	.	SASRDSNQPQH
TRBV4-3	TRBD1	ASSQDSAGQNSPLH
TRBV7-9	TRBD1	ASSPLLGTGETQY
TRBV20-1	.	SAPHGETQY
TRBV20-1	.	SASRQGHTGELF
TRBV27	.	ASSRAVFYEQY
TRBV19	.	ASSISGHSTDTQY
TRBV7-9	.	ASSPLVQEGRGYT
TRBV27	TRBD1	ASSPLDRLQETQY
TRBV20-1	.	SAPPTGQLNTEAF
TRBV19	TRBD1	ASRRATGTVRSPLH
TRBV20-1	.	SATHGEGGGQPQH
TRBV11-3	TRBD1	ASSRGTGQETQY
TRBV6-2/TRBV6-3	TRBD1	ASSYRGNTEAF
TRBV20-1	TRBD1	SAFTGTGREQY
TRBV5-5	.	ASSLAGQGTKTQY
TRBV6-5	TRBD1	ASSYDRGRHGQPQH
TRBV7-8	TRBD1	ASSWQGGGYT
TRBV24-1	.	ATGRRERDTGELF
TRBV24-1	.	ATSDFVEGGGGQETQY
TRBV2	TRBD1	ASSGRDREAF
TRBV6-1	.	ASSELSGSNGEETQY
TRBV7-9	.	ASSLAAGYGYT
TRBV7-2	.	ASSLSSYGYT
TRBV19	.	ASSIGGSSNQPQH
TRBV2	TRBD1	ASSFRDRASYEQY
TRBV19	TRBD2	ASSSRTSGNSYNEQF
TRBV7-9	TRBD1	ASSLEQGNREQY
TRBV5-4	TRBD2	ASRPSGTRVKEQY
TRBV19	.	ASSIGRDGELF
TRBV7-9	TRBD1	ASSFPAGGEPSTDTQY
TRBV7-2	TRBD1	ASSLAAGTGSVDTDTQY
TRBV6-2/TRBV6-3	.	ASSFRISGDTEAF
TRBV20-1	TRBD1	SAVGDRAGNTIY
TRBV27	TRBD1	ASSWGQGARGYT
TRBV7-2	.	ASSLAADTQY
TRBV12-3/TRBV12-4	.	ASSGGAGNQPQH
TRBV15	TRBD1	ATSREYPGQGIGSYEQY
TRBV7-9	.	ASSLAWQLNQPQH
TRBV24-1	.	ATSDGLQVNNEQF
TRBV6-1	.	ASSPRQLLSTDTQY